This T cell receptor beta chain is from a study of blood T cell repertoires in COVID-19. The overall study: Sources were T cells, B-cell-depleted T cells, or PBMCs; the material itself was cDNA or gDNA.

Adults between about 18 and 95 years of age took part from 20 to 25 US areas. The count of this clone is one. Per germline, CDR1 LGHDT and CDR2 YNNKEL (reference sequence). The V gene end was trimmed by 1 base and the J gene end by 7 bases; junction bases not matched to a gene: 9. The CDR3 sequence is 16 residues long. Sequencing was performed with immunoSEQ multiplex PCR; in TCRdb, only in-frame clones are kept and a portion is missing. The sample lists a few hundred thousand clones, 70% to 90% occurring once. This chain connects TRBV3-1 (or the pseudogene TRBV3-2) to TRBJ2-1; 8 bases align to TRBD2. The sequenced material came from PBMCs or T cells enriched from blood (not recorded which). The sequence came from a middle-aged woman with acute COVID-19. The CDR3 is CASSQAVSGSGNEQFF. The CDR3 bases are TGTGCCAGCAGCCAAGCCGTGAGCGGGAGCGGAAATGAGCAGTTCTTC.